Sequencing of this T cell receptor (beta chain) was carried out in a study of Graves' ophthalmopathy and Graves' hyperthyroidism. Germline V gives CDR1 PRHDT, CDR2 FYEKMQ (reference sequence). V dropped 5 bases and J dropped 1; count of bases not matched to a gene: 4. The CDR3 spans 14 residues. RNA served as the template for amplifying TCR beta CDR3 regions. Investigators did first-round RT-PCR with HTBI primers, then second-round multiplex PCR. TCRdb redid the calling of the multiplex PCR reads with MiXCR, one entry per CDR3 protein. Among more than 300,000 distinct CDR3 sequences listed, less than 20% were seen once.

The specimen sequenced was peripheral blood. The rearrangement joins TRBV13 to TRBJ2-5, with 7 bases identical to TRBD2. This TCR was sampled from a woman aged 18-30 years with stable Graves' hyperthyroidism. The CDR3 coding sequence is TGTGCCAGCAGCGGTTCTAGCGGCCAAGAGACCCAGTACTTC. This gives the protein CASSGSSGQETQYF.